This T cell receptor (beta chain) was identified in a study of T cells after yellow fever vaccination. MiXCR, run by TCRdb on the 5' RACE reads, gives a single entry per CDR3 protein. The sample consists of some 240,000 distinct CDR3 sequences, roughly 4.8% of them appearing once. The CDR3 has 17 residues. The V end lost 2 bases, the J end lost 0 bases, and 15 bases lay between the germline ends. The V gene's germline CDR1 is MNHNY and CDR2 SVGAGI (reference sequence). The sequenced sample was CD4+ T cells sorted from PBMCs, obtained on the day of the yellow fever booster vaccination. The receptor comes from a man between 18 and 35 years old who received the YFV17D yellow fever vaccine. The rearrangement uses TRBV6-6 and TRBJ2-3, with a tentative D call TRBD2 (7 bases). CDR3 bases: TGTGCCAGCAGTTACCCGCGGGGGCGGGGGAGCACAGATACGCAGTATTTT. Protein product: CASSYPRGRGSTDTQYF.